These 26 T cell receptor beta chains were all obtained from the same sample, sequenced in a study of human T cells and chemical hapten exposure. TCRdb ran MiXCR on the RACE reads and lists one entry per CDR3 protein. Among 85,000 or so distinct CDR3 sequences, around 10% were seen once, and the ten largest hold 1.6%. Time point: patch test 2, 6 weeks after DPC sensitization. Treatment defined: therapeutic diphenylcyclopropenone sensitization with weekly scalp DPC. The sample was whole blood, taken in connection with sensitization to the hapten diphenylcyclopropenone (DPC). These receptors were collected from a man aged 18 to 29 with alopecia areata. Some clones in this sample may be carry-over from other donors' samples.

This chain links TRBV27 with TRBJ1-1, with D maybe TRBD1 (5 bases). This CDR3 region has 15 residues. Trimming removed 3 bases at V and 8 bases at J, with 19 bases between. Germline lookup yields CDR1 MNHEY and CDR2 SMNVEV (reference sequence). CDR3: CASSFVFGTGEEAFF. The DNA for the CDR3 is TGTGCCAGCAGTTTTGTTTTTGGTACAGGAGAGGAAGCTTTCTTT.

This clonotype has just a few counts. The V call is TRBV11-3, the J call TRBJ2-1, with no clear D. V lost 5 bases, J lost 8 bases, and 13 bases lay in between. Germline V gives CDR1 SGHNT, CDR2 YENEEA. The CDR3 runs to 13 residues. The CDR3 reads CASSARLADEQFF. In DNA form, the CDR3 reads TGTGCCAGCAGCGCCCGTCTCGCCGATGAGCAGTTCTTC.

The CDR3 protein is CASSAHRFSSGANVLTF. The CDR3 nucleotides read TGTGCCAGCAGCGCCCACAGATTCTCCTCTGGGGCCAACGTCCTGACTTTC. V is TRBV9 and J is TRBJ2-6; D not certain. Trimming took off 3 bases at V and 0 bases at J, with 13 bases between the two ends. The CDR3 runs to 17 residues. Germline V gene sequence: CDR1 SGDLS, CDR2 YYNGEE.

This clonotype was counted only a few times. The CDR3 DNA reads as TGTGCCAGCAGCTCCAACAGGGGAGGCATTCAGTACTTC. Its translation is CASSSNRGGIQYF. The V call is TRBV7-3, the J call TRBJ2-4, with D perhaps matching TRBD1 (7 bases). CDR3 size: 13 residues. Trimming took 4 bases from V and 9 from J, leaving 13 bases between them. Germline CDR1 is SGHTA and CDR2 is FQGTGA.

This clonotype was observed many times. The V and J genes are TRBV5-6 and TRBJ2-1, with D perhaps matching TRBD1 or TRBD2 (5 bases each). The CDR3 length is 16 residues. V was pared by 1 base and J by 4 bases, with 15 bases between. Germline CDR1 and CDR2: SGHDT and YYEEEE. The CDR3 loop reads CASSLRDPKRYNEQFF. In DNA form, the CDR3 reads TGTGCCAGCAGCTTGCGGGACCCAAAGAGGTACAATGAGCAGTTCTTC.

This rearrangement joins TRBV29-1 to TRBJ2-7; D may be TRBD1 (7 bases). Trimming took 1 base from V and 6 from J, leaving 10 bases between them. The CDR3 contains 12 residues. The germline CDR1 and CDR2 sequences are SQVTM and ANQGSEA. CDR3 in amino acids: CSVEGQGGEQYV. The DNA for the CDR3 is TGCAGCGTTGAAGGTCAGGGGGGCGAGCAGTACGTC.

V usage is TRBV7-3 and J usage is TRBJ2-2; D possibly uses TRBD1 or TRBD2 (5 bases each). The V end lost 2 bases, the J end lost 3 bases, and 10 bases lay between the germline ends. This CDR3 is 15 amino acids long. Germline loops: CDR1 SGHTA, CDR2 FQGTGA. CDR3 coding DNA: TGTGCCAGCAGCTTACGAGGGGAACACACCGGGGAGCTGTTTTTT. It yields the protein CASSLRGEHTGELFF.

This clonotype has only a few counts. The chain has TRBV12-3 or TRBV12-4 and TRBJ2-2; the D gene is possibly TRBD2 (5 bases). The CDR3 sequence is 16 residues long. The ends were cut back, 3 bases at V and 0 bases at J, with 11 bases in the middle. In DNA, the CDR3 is TGTGCCAGCAGTTTGTATTCGGGATCGAACACCGGGGAGCTGTTTTTT. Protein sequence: CASSLYSGSNTGELFF.

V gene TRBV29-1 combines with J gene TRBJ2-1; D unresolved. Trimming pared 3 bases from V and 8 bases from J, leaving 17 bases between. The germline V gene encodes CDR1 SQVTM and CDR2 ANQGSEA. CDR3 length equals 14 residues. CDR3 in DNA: TGCAGCGTTGAGTTCGGGTCCCATGGGGATGAGCAGTTCTTC. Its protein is CSVEFGSHGDEQFF.

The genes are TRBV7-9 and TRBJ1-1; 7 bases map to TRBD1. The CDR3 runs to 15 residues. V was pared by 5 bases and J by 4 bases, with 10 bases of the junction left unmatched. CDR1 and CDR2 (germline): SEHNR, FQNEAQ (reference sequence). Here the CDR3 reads CASSRSTGAGTEAFF. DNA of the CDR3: TGTGCCAGCAGCCGATCCACAGGGGCGGGCACTGAAGCTTTCTTT. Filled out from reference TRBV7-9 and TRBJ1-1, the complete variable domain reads DTGVSQNPRHKITKRGQNVTFRCDPISEHNRLYWYRQTLGQGPEFLTYFQNEAQLEKSRLLSDRFSAERPKGSFSTLEIQRTEQGDSAMYLCASSRSTGAGTEAFFGQGTRLTVV.

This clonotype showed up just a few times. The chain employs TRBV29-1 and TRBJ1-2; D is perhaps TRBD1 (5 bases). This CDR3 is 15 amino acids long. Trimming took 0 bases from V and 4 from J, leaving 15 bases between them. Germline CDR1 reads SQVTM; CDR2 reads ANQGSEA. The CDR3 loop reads CSVEDRGEGLYGYTF. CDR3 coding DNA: TGCAGCGTTGAAGATCGGGGAGAGGGGCTCTATGGCTACACCTTC. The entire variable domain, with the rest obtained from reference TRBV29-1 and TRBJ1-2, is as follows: SAVISQKPSRDICQRGTSLTIQCQVDSQVTMMFWYRQQPGQSLTLIATANQGSEATYESGFVIDKFPISRPNLTFSTLTVSNMSPEDSSIYLCSVEDRGEGLYGYTFGSGTRLTVV.

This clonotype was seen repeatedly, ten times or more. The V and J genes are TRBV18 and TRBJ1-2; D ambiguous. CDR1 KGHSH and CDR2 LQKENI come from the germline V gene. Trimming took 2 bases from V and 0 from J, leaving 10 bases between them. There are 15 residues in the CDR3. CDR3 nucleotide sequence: TGTGCCAGCTCACCAATCCCTGACACTAACTATGGCTACACCTTC. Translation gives CASSPIPDTNYGYTF.

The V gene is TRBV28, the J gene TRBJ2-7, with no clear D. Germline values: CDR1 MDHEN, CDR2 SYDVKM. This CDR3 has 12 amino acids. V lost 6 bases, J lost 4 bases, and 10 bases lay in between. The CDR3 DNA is TGTGCCAGCAGCACCGGCCTTTACGAGCAGTACTTC. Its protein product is CASSTGLYEQYF. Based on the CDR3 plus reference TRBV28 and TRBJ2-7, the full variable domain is DVKVTQSSRYLVKRTGEKVFLECVQDMDHENMFWYRQDPGLGLRLIYFSYDVKMKEKGDIPEGYSVSREKKERFSLILESASTNQTSMYLCASSTGLYEQYFGPGTRLTVT.

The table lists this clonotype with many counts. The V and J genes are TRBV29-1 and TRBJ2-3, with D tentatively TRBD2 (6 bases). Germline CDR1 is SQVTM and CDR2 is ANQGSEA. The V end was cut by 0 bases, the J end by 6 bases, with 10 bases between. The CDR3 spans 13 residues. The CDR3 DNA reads TGCAGCGTTGAAGATTCTGCGGGGGATACGCAGTATTTT. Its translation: CSVEDSAGDTQYF.

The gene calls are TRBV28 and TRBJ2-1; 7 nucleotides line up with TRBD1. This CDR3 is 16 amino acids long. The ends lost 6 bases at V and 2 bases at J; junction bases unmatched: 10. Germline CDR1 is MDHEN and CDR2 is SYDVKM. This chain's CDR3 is CASSYDRAPPYNEQFF. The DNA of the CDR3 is TGTGCCAGCAGCTACGACAGGGCTCCCCCCTACAATGAGCAGTTCTTC.

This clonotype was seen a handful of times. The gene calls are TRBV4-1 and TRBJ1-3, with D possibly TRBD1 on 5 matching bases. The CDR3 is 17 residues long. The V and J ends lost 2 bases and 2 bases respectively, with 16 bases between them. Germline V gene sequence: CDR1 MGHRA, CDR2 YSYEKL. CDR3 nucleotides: TGCGCCAGCAGCCAATCACCCTCAGGGTCCACTGGAAACACCATATATTTT. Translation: CASSQSPSGSTGNTIYF.

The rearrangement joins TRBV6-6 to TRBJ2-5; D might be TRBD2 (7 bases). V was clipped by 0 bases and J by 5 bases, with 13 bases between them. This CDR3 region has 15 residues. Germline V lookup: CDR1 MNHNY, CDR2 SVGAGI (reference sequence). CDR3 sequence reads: CASSYSGGRLETQYF. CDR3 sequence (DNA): TGTGCCAGCAGTTACTCGGGGGGGCGACTTGAGACCCAGTACTTC.

The CDR3 DNA reads as TGTGCCAGTAGTATTGTCTTTCGCGGGGGCGCGAACTATGGCTACACCTTC. Translating it yields CASSIVFRGGANYGYTF. The chain has TRBV19 and TRBJ1-2, with a possible D match to TRBD1 (6 bases). CDR1 is LNHDA and CDR2 is SQIVND in the germline V gene (reference sequence). V lost 3 bases and J 2 bases, leaving 19 bases between the germline ends. CDR3 size: 17 residues.

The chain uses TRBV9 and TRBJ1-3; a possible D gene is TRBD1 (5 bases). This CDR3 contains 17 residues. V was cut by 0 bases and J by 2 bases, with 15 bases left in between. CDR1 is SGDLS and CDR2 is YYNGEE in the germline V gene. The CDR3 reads CASSVAGGLSPGNTIYF. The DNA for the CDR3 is TGTGCCAGCAGCGTAGCGGGGGGGTTGTCTCCTGGAAACACCATATATTTT.

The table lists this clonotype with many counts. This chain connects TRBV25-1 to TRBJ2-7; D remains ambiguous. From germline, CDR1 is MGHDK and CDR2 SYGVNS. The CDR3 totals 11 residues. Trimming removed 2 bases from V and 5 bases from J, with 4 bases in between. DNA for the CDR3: TGTGCCAGCAGTGAAAAACACGAGCAGTACTTC. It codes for CASSEKHEQYF.

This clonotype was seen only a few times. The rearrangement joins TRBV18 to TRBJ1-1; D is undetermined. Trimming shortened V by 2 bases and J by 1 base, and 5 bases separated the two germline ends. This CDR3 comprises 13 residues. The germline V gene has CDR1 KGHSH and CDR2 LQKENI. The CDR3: CASSPYGNTEAFF. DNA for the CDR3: TGTGCCAGCTCACCATACGGGAACACTGAAGCTTTCTTT.

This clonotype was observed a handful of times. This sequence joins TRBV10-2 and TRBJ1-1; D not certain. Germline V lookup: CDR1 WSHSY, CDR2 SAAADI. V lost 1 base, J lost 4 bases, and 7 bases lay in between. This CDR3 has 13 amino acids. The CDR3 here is CASSEWVGTEAFF. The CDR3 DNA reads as TGCGCCAGCAGTGAGTGGGTAGGCACTGAAGCTTTCTTT.

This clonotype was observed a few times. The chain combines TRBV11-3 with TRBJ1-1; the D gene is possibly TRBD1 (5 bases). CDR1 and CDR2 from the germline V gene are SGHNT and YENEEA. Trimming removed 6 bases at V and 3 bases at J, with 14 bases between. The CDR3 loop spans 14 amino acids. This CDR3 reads CASSVTGGDTEAFF. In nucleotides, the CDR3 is TGTGCCAGCAGTGTTACAGGAGGGGACACTGAAGCTTTCTTT.

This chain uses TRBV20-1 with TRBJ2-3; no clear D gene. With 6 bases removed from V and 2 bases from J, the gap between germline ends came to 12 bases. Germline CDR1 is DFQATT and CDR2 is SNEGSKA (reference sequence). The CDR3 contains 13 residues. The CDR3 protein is CSAEPAHTDTQYF. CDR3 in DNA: TGCAGTGCGGAACCGGCCCACACAGATACGCAGTATTTT.

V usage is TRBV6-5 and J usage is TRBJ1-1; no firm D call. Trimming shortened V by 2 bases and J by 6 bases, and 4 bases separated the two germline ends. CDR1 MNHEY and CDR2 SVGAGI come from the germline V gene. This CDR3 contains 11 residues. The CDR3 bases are TGTGCCAGCAGTTACAGGGCTGAAGCTTTCTTT. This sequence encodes CASSYRAEAFF.

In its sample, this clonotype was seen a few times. The CDR3 region has the DNA TGCGCCAGCAGCCCGGGGAGCTCTGGAAACACCATATATTTT. The encoded protein is CASSPGSSGNTIYF. The chain uses TRBV5-1 and TRBJ1-3, with D uncertain. CDR1 and CDR2 (germline): SGHRS, YFSETQ. Trimming shortened V by 4 bases and J by 0 bases, and 8 bases separated the two germline ends. There are 14 residues in the CDR3.